This TCR beta chain was obtained from a study of blood T cell repertoires in COVID-19 (dated by TCRdb to 2020 to 2021). Broadly, across the study: The collaborator samples originated in the United States, Italy and Spain and spanned the acute and convalescent phases of COVID-19. Nearly every sample came with metadata listing a de-identified subject ID, COVID-19 status, age in years and sex. The dataset comprised deeply sampled blood TCRbeta repertoires from subjects exposed to, actively infected with, or recovered from COVID-19. The repertoires were made available in a free public database intended to serve as a resource for research on the immune response to SARS-CoV-2. The samples were drawn from two sources: the first 160 participants of the ongoing ImmuneRACE study, and 1,200 or so subjects contributed by 6 global collaborators. Where available, HLA class I and class II types were taken from metadata supplied by the sample provider and were not determined by assay-based typing. The material from the prospective study consisted of cDNA or gDNA derived from T cells, B-cell-depleted T cells, or PBMCs. Paper-wide results and their limitations: The amount of clinical and demographic metadata varied by source and participant and was provided uncurated.

TCRbeta CDR3 regions were amplified from genomic DNA by means of the immunoSEQ Assay, a bias-controlled multiplex PCR. In the authors' own workflow: The number of nucleated cells in each sample was estimated by amplification of reference gene primers within the assay. To quantify the absolute abundance of each unique TCRbeta CDR3 rearrangement, sequence reads were collapsed and filtered. For each sample, productive Simpson clonality was calculated as the square root of Simpson's diversity index across productive rearrangements. Sourced from immuneACCESS, this table was stored by TCRdb with only in-frame sequences that have V and J called. A share of the clones is absent; for the studies checked, an unresolved V gene accounts for under half, and the remainder has no known explanation. V and J calls and clone size follow that table, whereas D and trimming were derived from the DNA. The sample profile shows approximately 120,000 clones; 90% to 95% of them were found once. Clones ranked in the top ten supply around 2% of the sample.

One collaborating source in Seattle enrolled patients during active infection and followed them longitudinally through the course of disease. The collaborating institutions used their own protocols to collect whole blood in K2EDTA tubes. For TCRbeta analysis, collaborator samples were shipped as frozen whole blood, as isolated PBMCs, or as DNA extracted from either sample type. As regards this clone: It lacks a known antigen. Within one base of it there is no much larger clone, and no base qualities were kept.

Looking up the germline V gene yields CDR1 SGHRS and CDR2 YFSETQ. The CDR3 holds 16 amino acids from the cysteine to the phenylalanine. Only the CDR3 part of the read is kept: 48 bases, read in frame from the first base. For this chain, trimming is 4 bases at the V end and 0 bases at the J end, and the number of junction bases without a gene match is 7. This sequence was found in a man aged 50-60 years with COVID-19, enrolled during active disease. Sequenced: peripheral blood. The V and J segments used are TRBV5-1 and TRBJ2-4; TRBD1 fits 7 bases in the junction. The CDR3 region: CASSPSTGLAKNIQYF. At the DNA level, the sequence is TGCGCCAGCAGCCCCTCGACAGGGCTAGCCAAAAACATTCAGTACTTC.